This is a list of T cell receptor beta chains from one sample in a study of blood T cell repertoires in COVID-19. Only in-frame clones appear in the TCRdb table, and some are missing; sequencing was by immunoSEQ multiplex PCR. This sample has some 44,000 clones, with almost 85% found just once. The sequenced material came from peripheral blood. The receptors shown here come from a woman aged 55-70 years with acute or convalescent COVID-19. The CDR3 runs from the conserved cysteine through the conserved F or W. D genes are given only for firm matches. Size values are once, few and many counts, or a class for expanded clones, and some rows have none.

J gene: TRBJ1-6
clone size: -
D gene: TRBD1
V gene: TRBV7-3
CDR3 DNA: TGTGCCAGCAGCTTAGGGGCAGGGGGAGGTTCACCCCTCCACTTT
CDR3 protein: CASSLGAGGGSPLHF

J gene: TRBJ1-1
clone size: -
D gene: -
V gene: TRBV4-1
CDR3 DNA: TGCGCCAGCAGCCAGCCGCGACTGAGGACTGAAGCTTTCTTT
CDR3 protein: CASSQPRLRTEAFF

J gene: TRBJ2-6
clone size: few
D gene: -
V gene: TRBV24-1
CDR3 DNA: TGTGCCACCAGTGATTCTGACAGCCGCCTTCCGTCTGGGGCCAACGTCCTGACTTTC
CDR3 protein: CATSDSDSRLPSGANVLTF

J gene: TRBJ1-5
clone size: -
D gene: -
V gene: TRBV7-9
CDR3 DNA: TGTGCCAGCAGCCCGGATGGACAAGCCCATCAGCCCCAGCATTTT
CDR3 protein: CASSPDGQAHQPQHF

J gene: TRBJ2-2
clone size: -
D gene: TRBD1
V gene: TRBV27
CDR3 DNA: TGTGCCAGCAGCAGTTACGCCAAGGGGACAGCGAACACCGGGGAGCTGTTTTTT
CDR3 protein: CASSSYAKGTANTGELFF

J gene: TRBJ1-2
clone size: few
D gene: TRBD1
V gene: TRBV6-5
CDR3 DNA: TGTGCCTCCCCTGGACAGGGCGGGTATGGCTACACCTTC
CDR3 protein: CASPGQGGYGYTF

J gene: TRBJ1-4
clone size: -
D gene: -
V gene: TRBV28
CDR3 DNA: TGTGCCAGCAGTACTACTACAGGTTGGGAAAAACTGTTTTTT
CDR3 protein: CASSTTTGWEKLFF

J gene: TRBJ2-7
clone size: once
D gene: TRBD1
V gene: TRBV10-2
CDR3 DNA: TGCGCCAGCAGGGGTTCGGGACAGGGGGCCTACGAGCAGTACTTC
CDR3 protein: CASRGSGQGAYEQYF

J gene: TRBJ1-3
clone size: -
D gene: TRBD1
V gene: TRBV5-1
CDR3 DNA: TGCGCCAGCAGCTCGTACCGGGACAGGGGGCCAAACACCATATATTTT
CDR3 protein: CASSSYRDRGPNTIYF

J gene: TRBJ2-1
clone size: -
D gene: -
V gene: TRBV18
CDR3 DNA: TGTGCCAGCTCACCAAGCGAGTCGAGCGGCGACAATGAGCAGTTCTTC
CDR3 protein: CASSPSESSGDNEQFF

J gene: TRBJ1-5
clone size: -
D gene: -
V gene: TRBV19
CDR3 DNA: TGTGCCAGTAGTATAGGCTCCCCCCGGGGGGCGAGCCAGCCCCAGCATTTT
CDR3 protein: CASSIGSPRGASQPQHF

J gene: TRBJ1-3
clone size: once
D gene: -
V gene: TRBV19
CDR3 DNA: TGTGCCAGTACCGCCAGCGAGTTTATCTCTGGAAACACCATATATTTT
CDR3 protein: CASTASEFISGNTIYF

J gene: TRBJ2-7
clone size: -
D gene: -
V gene: TRBV7-8
CDR3 DNA: TGTGCCAGCAGCTTAGGGGGGGACTCCTCCTACGAGCAGTACTTC
CDR3 protein: CASSLGGDSSYEQYF

J gene: TRBJ2-3
clone size: -
D gene: -
V gene: TRBV10-1
CDR3 DNA: TGCGCCGACAAGGTTGAATTGTACACAGATACGCAGTATTTT
CDR3 protein: CADKVELYTDTQYF

J gene: TRBJ2-7
clone size: -
D gene: -
V gene: TRBV4-2
CDR3 DNA: TGTGCCAGCAGCCAACGGTGGCGGGGCAACTACGAGCAGTACTTC
CDR3 protein: CASSQRWRGNYEQYF

J gene: TRBJ1-5
clone size: -
D gene: TRBD1
V gene: TRBV7-2
CDR3 DNA: TGTGCCAGCAGCTTAGAGACGGCGTCAGGGGGTCAGCCCCAGCATTTT
CDR3 protein: CASSLETASGGQPQHF

J gene: TRBJ1-4
clone size: -
D gene: TRBD1
V gene: TRBV27
CDR3 DNA: TGTGCCAGCAGTTGGACAGGGGGACATGAAAAACTGTTTTTT
CDR3 protein: CASSWTGGHEKLFF

J gene: TRBJ2-7
clone size: -
D gene: -
V gene: TRBV3-1/TRBV3-2
CDR3 DNA: TGTGCCAGCAGCCAAGTTAGCTCCTACGAGCAGTACTTC
CDR3 protein: CASSQVSSYEQYF

J gene: TRBJ2-3
clone size: once
D gene: TRBD2
V gene: TRBV4-3
CDR3 DNA: TGCGCCAGCAGCACACGCGGGGGGGAGGATACGCAGTATTTT
CDR3 protein: CASSTRGGEDTQYF

J gene: TRBJ2-3
clone size: once
D gene: -
V gene: TRBV6-4
CDR3 DNA: TGTGCCAGCAGTGGACAGGGCACAGATACGCAGTATTTT
CDR3 protein: CASSGQGTDTQYF

J gene: TRBJ2-7
clone size: -
D gene: -
V gene: TRBV3-1/TRBV3-2
CDR3 DNA: TGTGCCAGCAGCCTCCAGTACCGCTCCTACGAGCAGTACTTC
CDR3 protein: CASSLQYRSYEQYF

J gene: TRBJ1-1
clone size: -
D gene: TRBD1
V gene: TRBV7-8
CDR3 DNA: TGTGCCAGCAGCCGGGACAGGGATCTGTACACTGAAGCTTTCTTT
CDR3 protein: CASSRDRDLYTEAFF

J gene: TRBJ2-1
clone size: -
D gene: -
V gene: TRBV6-2/TRBV6-3
CDR3 DNA: TGTGCCAGCAGTTATTTCAGGTCCTCCTACAATGAGCAGTTCTTC
CDR3 protein: CASSYFRSSYNEQFF

J gene: TRBJ1-1
clone size: -
D gene: -
V gene: TRBV7-9
CDR3 DNA: TGTGCCAGCAGCTTAGATCAGGGCGCTGAAGCTTTCTTT
CDR3 protein: CASSLDQGAEAFF

J gene: TRBJ2-4
clone size: -
D gene: TRBD2
V gene: TRBV3-1/TRBV3-2
CDR3 DNA: TGTGCCAGCAGCCGCGGGACTAGCGGGGGCATAGCCAAAAACATTCAGTACTTC
CDR3 protein: CASSRGTSGGIAKNIQYF

J gene: TRBJ1-3
clone size: -
D gene: -
V gene: TRBV27
CDR3 DNA: TGTGCCAGCAGTTCACTTGACTCTGGAAACACCATATATTTT
CDR3 protein: CASSSLDSGNTIYF

J gene: TRBJ2-7
clone size: -
D gene: -
V gene: TRBV29-1
CDR3 DNA: TGCAGCGTTGTTAGGGGAACCTACGAGCAGTACTTC
CDR3 protein: CSVVRGTYEQYF

J gene: TRBJ2-1
clone size: -
D gene: TRBD1
V gene: TRBV7-8
CDR3 DNA: TGTGCCAGCAGCTCACGGATGGGACAGGGGTATGAGCAGTTCTTC
CDR3 protein: CASSSRMGQGYEQFF

J gene: TRBJ1-4
clone size: -
D gene: -
V gene: TRBV11-2
CDR3 DNA: TGTGCCAGCAGCTTAGAAGGGAGTGAAAAACTGTTTTTT
CDR3 protein: CASSLEGSEKLFF

J gene: TRBJ1-3
clone size: -
D gene: -
V gene: TRBV30
CDR3 DNA: TGTGCCTGGAGTTTGGCAGGCGGGGAAATTGGAAACACCATATATTTT
CDR3 protein: CAWSLAGGEIGNTIYF

J gene: TRBJ2-7
clone size: -
D gene: -
V gene: TRBV29-1
CDR3 DNA: TGCAGCGGCACAGGAGCATACGAGCAGTACTTC
CDR3 protein: CSGTGAYEQYF

J gene: TRBJ2-7
clone size: -
D gene: -
V gene: TRBV9
CDR3 DNA: TGTGCCAGCAGCGTAGGGCCAGGCGACTACGAGCAGTACTTC
CDR3 protein: CASSVGPGDYEQYF

J gene: TRBJ1-3
clone size: few
D gene: TRBD1
V gene: TRBV11-2
CDR3 DNA: TGTGCCAGCAGCCGGGGGGACAGGGTTAACACCATATATTTT
CDR3 protein: CASSRGDRVNTIYF

J gene: TRBJ1-2
clone size: -
D gene: TRBD1
V gene: TRBV6-6
CDR3 DNA: TGTGCCAGCAGTTACGACAGGGATGAATATGGCTACACCTTC
CDR3 protein: CASSYDRDEYGYTF

J gene: TRBJ1-1
clone size: -
D gene: -
V gene: TRBV15
CDR3 DNA: TGTGCCACCAGCAGAGATCGGAGGAACACTGAAGCTTTCTTT
CDR3 protein: CATSRDRRNTEAFF

J gene: TRBJ2-7
clone size: -
D gene: -
V gene: TRBV3-1/TRBV3-2
CDR3 DNA: TGTGCCAGCAGCCAACCCAGTCAGTTTTACGAGCAGTACTTC
CDR3 protein: CASSQPSQFYEQYF

J gene: TRBJ2-5
clone size: -
D gene: TRBD2
V gene: TRBV30
CDR3 DNA: TGTGCCTGGTCGACGGCGGGGGGGCAAGAGACCCAGTACTTC
CDR3 protein: CAWSTAGGQETQYF

J gene: TRBJ1-2
clone size: -
D gene: -
V gene: TRBV4-1
CDR3 DNA: TGCGCCAGCAGCCAAGACCGGGTCACGGTCTCTAACTATGGCTACACCTTC
CDR3 protein: CASSQDRVTVSNYGYTF

J gene: TRBJ2-5
clone size: -
D gene: TRBD2
V gene: TRBV7-2
CDR3 DNA: TGTGCCAGCAGCTTAGCGGCGTACGGGGGGGAGGTTGGGACCCAGTACTTC
CDR3 protein: CASSLAAYGGEVGTQYF

J gene: TRBJ1-5
clone size: -
D gene: -
V gene: TRBV7-2
CDR3 DNA: TGTGCCAGCAGCTTGACAGTTGATCAGCCCCAGCATTTT
CDR3 protein: CASSLTVDQPQHF

J gene: TRBJ2-2
clone size: -
D gene: -
V gene: TRBV21-1
CDR3 DNA: TGTGCCAGCAGCAACGGGGGCCGGGACAGGGGTTTCTCGAACACCGGGGAGCTGTTTTTT
CDR3 protein: CASSNGGRDRGFSNTGELFF

J gene: TRBJ1-4
clone size: once
D gene: -
V gene: TRBV10-3
CDR3 DNA: TGTGCCATCAAGGAGGGGATAGAAGAAAAACTGTTTTTT
CDR3 protein: CAIKEGIEEKLFF

J gene: TRBJ1-2
clone size: -
D gene: -
V gene: TRBV7-2
CDR3 DNA: TGTGCCAGCAGTGTTACAGGGTCGCCGCCCTATGGCTACACCTTC
CDR3 protein: CASSVTGSPPYGYTF

J gene: TRBJ2-3
clone size: -
D gene: -
V gene: TRBV18
CDR3 DNA: TGTGCCAGCTCACCAGCGAGGCGCGGCACAGATACGCAGTATTTT
CDR3 protein: CASSPARRGTDTQYF

J gene: TRBJ2-7
clone size: few
D gene: TRBD2
V gene: TRBV5-1
CDR3 DNA: TGCGCCAGCAGCTTGGCCGGGACTAGCGGGGGCGAGCAGTACTTC
CDR3 protein: CASSLAGTSGGEQYF

J gene: TRBJ1-1
clone size: -
D gene: TRBD1
V gene: TRBV4-3
CDR3 DNA: TGCGCCAGCAGCCACGAAGGGGGCCAGAACACTGAAGCTTTCTTT
CDR3 protein: CASSHEGGQNTEAFF

J gene: TRBJ2-3
clone size: -
D gene: TRBD2
V gene: TRBV18
CDR3 DNA: TGTGCCAGCTTACCCAGCGGGGGTCCCGATACGCAGTATTTT
CDR3 protein: CASLPSGGPDTQYF

J gene: TRBJ1-3
clone size: -
D gene: -
V gene: TRBV6-5
CDR3 DNA: TGTGCCAGCAGGGAGACAGGAAGGAGCCCCACCATATATTTT
CDR3 protein: CASRETGRSPTIYF

J gene: TRBJ1-4
clone size: -
D gene: TRBD1
V gene: TRBV30
CDR3 DNA: TGTGCCTTCTCCGGGACAGTGAATGAAAAACTGTTTTTT
CDR3 protein: CAFSGTVNEKLFF

J gene: TRBJ2-5
clone size: -
D gene: -
V gene: TRBV6-5
CDR3 DNA: TGTGCCAGCAGTCCCTTCGGGGGAACCCAAGAGACCCAGTACTTC
CDR3 protein: CASSPFGGTQETQYF

J gene: TRBJ1-6
clone size: -
D gene: -
V gene: TRBV7-9
CDR3 DNA: TGTGCCAGCAGCTTAGCGGAACAGGATAATTCACCCCTCCACTTT
CDR3 protein: CASSLAEQDNSPLHF

J gene: TRBJ2-7
clone size: -
D gene: TRBD1
V gene: TRBV27
CDR3 DNA: TGTGCCAGCAGTTTTCAGGGGGCGCATTACGAGCAGTACTTC
CDR3 protein: CASSFQGAHYEQYF